This T cell receptor (beta chain) derives from a study of blood T cell repertoires in COVID-19 (dated by TCRdb to 2018 to 2021). Turning to the overall study: Collaborator samples came from the United States, Italy and Spain and covered acute and convalescent phases of COVID-19. Subjects who had been exposed to COVID-19, were actively infected with it, or had recovered from it provided the deeply sampled blood TCRbeta repertoires that made up the dataset. The samples were drawn from the first 160 participants of the ongoing ImmuneRACE study and from over 950 subjects provided by 6 global collaborators. The material from the prospective study consisted of cDNA or gDNA derived from T cells, B-cell-depleted T cells, or PBMCs. The sample metadata nearly always contained a de-identified subject ID, COVID-19 status, age in years and sex. Where HLA class I and class II types were available, the types were taken from metadata supplied by the sample provider, not from assay-based typing. A freely available public database, intended as a resource for researchers studying the immune response to SARS-CoV-2, is where the repertoires were released.

The full study reports these points: How much clinical and demographic metadata was included differed by source and by participant, and the metadata was provided uncurated.

For this chain, trimming is 0 bases at the V end and 5 bases at the J end, and the number of junction bases without a gene match is 9. The CDR3 runs 17 amino acids, cysteine and phenylalanine included. Just CDR3 DNA is preserved here, 51 bases in frame from base 1. In the germline V gene, CDR1 corresponds to SGHRS and CDR2 to YFSETQ. Samples from volunteer blood donors who had recovered from COVID-19 were contributed by a second Seattle source. Whole blood was collected in K2EDTA tubes by collaborating institutions according to the institutions' own protocols. Collaborator samples were shipped for TCRbeta analysis as frozen whole blood, isolated PBMCs, or DNA extracted from either sample type. The immunoSEQ Assay, a bias-controlled multiplex PCR, was used to amplify TCRbeta CDR3 regions from genomic DNA. The authors' pipeline ran thus. The number of nucleated cells in each sample was estimated by amplification of reference gene primers within the assay. To quantify the absolute abundance of each unique TCRbeta CDR3 rearrangement, sequence reads were collapsed and filtered. For each sample, productive Simpson clonality was calculated as the square root of Simpson's diversity index across productive rearrangements. Imported from immuneACCESS, the table was reduced by TCRdb to in-frame sequences with V and J called. These copies leave out some clones; in studies compared against another copy, an unresolved V gene accounts for under half, and the cause of the remainder is not known. V and J calls and clone size are those listed in that table; D and trimming were worked out from the DNA. This sample lists roughly 180,000 clones; 84% were detected once. Of the sample, roughly 7.7% is held by the ten largest clones.

This clone was found once. Its target antigen remains unknown. Base qualities are not at hand, and no much larger clone is one base apart. Sequencing was done on a sample of peripheral blood. The origin of this receptor is a man aged 35 to 55 who had recovered from COVID-19. The chain couples TRBV5-1 to TRBJ2-2; 8 central bases correspond to TRBD1. The DNA reads TGCGCCAGCAGCTTGGGACTAAGGACAGGGTCGACCGGGGAGCTGTTTTTT. Translated, it reads CASSLGLRTGSTGELFF. The reference TRBV5-1 and TRBJ2-2 proteins fill in what lies around the CDR3, so the full variable domain reads KAGVTQTPRYLIKTRGQQVTLSCSPISGHRSVSWYQQTPGQGLQFLFEYFSETQRNKGNFPGRFSGRQFSNSRSEMNVSTLELGDSALYLCASSLGLRTGSTGELFFGEGSRLTVL.